The 5 T cell receptor beta chains reported below all come from one sample, sequenced in a study of blood T cell repertoires in COVID-19 (dated by TCRdb to 2020 to 2022). The library was generated by the immunoSEQ multiplex PCR assay. TCRdb's version of the immuneACCESS table is confined to in-frame rearrangements and falls short of the full clone set. An unresolved V gene accounts for under half of the shortfall where checked; the remainder is of unknown origin. For this sample there are fewer than 200,000 clones; 65% to 90% appear just once. Jointly, the top ten make up 13% to 15% of the sample. Sequenced input: PBMCs or T cells enriched from blood (not recorded which). Every receptor here comes from a middle-aged man who had recovered from COVID-19.

The chain couples TRBV2 to TRBJ2-3; 8 bases agree with TRBD1. This CDR3 contains 16 residues. CDR1 SNHLY and CDR2 FYNNEI come from the germline V gene. V was clipped by 7 bases and J by 5 bases; unmatched bases: 14. The CDR3 reads CASTDRTGRLIDTQYF. The CDR3 coding sequence is TGTGCCAGCACCGACAGGACAGGGAGGTTAATAGATACGCAGTATTTT. The full variable domain, with the rest looked up from reference TRBV2 and TRBJ2-3, is EPEVTQTPSHQVTQMGQEVILRCVPISNHLYFYWYRQILGQKVEFLVSFYNNEISEKSEIFDDQFSVERPDGSNFTLKIRSTKLEDSAMYFCASTDRTGRLIDTQYFGPGTRLTVL.

The chain employs TRBV15 and TRBJ1-4, with 8 bases that match TRBD1. With V trimmed by 1 base and J by 7 bases, 5 bases remained unmatched. Germline-derived CDR1 and CDR2 are LNHNV and YYDKDF (reference sequence). The CDR3 has 15 residues. The CDR3 spells CATSRALDRVEKLFF. The DNA of the CDR3 is TGTGCCACCAGCAGAGCCTTGGACAGGGTTGAAAAACTGTTTTTT.

The chain couples TRBV3-1 (or the pseudogene TRBV3-2) to TRBJ2-5; 7 nucleotides line up with TRBD2. Germline V gene sequence: CDR1 LGHDT, CDR2 YNNKEL (reference sequence). The CDR3 is 16 amino acids. V dropped 0 bases and J dropped 2; count of bases not matched to a gene: 6. The CDR3 DNA sequence: TGTGCCAGCAGCCAAGACCCCACGGGAGGTCAAGAGACCCAGTACTTC. Translated: CASSQDPTGGQETQYF.

This clone was counted a single time. The V call is TRBV11-2, the J call TRBJ2-2; D possibly corresponds to TRBD2 (5 bases). The CDR3 length is 14 residues. Germline CDR1 is SGHAT and CDR2 is FQNNGV. Trimming took off 7 bases at V and 4 bases at J, with 13 bases between the two ends. CDR3 sequence: CASTRQTSTGELFF. The CDR3 bases are TGTGCCAGCACCCGCCAAACTAGCACCGGGGAGCTGTTTTTT.

The gene calls are TRBV18 and TRBJ2-4; 7 bases match TRBD2. The CDR3 runs 14 residues. CDR1 is KGHSH, CDR2 LQKENI, per germline. The trim removed 6 bases at V and 6 bases at J, leaving 8 bases unmatched. CDR3 loop: CASSASSSGNIQYF. DNA for the CDR3: TGTGCCAGCTCTGCAAGTTCTAGCGGAAACATTCAGTACTTC.